This T cell receptor (beta chain) was captured by sequencing in a study of metastatic and nonmetastatic thyroid tumors. Across the whole study: From malignant and benign thyroid patients, repertoires in blood and in tumor or nodule tissue were compared. Study-level points and caveats: Versus benign nodules, malignant thyroid tumors reportedly had significantly higher TCR beta diversity, in blood and tumor.

Nobody among the patients had been given any treatment before thyroid surgery. The table lists this clone with many counts. Its antigen is still unknown. Other DNA sequences in the same sample also yield this CDR3. V lost 8 bases to trimming and J lost 5 bases, with 21 bases between them. The germline gives CDR1 SNHLY, CDR2 FYNNEI. The CDR3 runs 15 residues. Original processing notes: A classifier for distant metastasis in papillary thyroid cancer was constructed using CDR3 differences observed across clinicopathological groups. MiXCR was used by TCRdb to re-call the PCR reads. The V and J calls come from TCRdb's annotation, not from the publication. Here the sample spans some 41,000 clones, about 13% being singletons.

Sequenced sample: blood. This chain connects TRBV2 to TRBJ1-1; possible D gene TRBD1, 5 bases. This receptor was taken from a female donor with papillary thyroid cancer or a benign thyroid nodule (not recorded which). Some clones in this sample may be carry-over from other donors' samples. The CDR3: CASLGAGYGRTEAFF. The CDR3 DNA follows: TGTGCCAGCCTTGGGGCAGGGTATGGAAGGACTGAAGCTTTCTTT.